This T cell receptor (beta chain) was captured in a study of shared clonotypes between healthy human individuals. Findings of the study overall: In this cohort, only blood was sampled, and tissue repertoires likely differ. Rarefaction showed sorted-subset sequencing was incomplete despite large depth.

About this clone: Its antigen is unknown.

Libraries were prepared by immunoSEQ multiplex PCR; TCRdb keeps only in-frame clonotypes and omits some of them. The table records some 2,000,000 clones, roughly 96% of them present only once. Specimen: naive CD4+ T cells sorted from blood. Regarding subset: CD45RA+ positively selected. This TCR was sampled from a man between 18 and 35 years old in good health.

In DNA, the CDR3 is TGTGCCAGCAGCAAACAAAGGACAGGAGCCTCCTACGAGCAGTACTTC. Translation gives CASSKQRTGASYEQYF. The V call is TRBV21-1, the J call TRBJ2-7; the table's D call, TRBD1, has no DNA check behind it. TRBV21-1 constitutes a pseudogene. CDR3 length: 16 residues.